The clone carrying this TCR beta chain has a count of ten or more. The data were taken from a study of T cell repertoires in cytomegalovirus infection. One entry per CDR3 protein results from TCRdb running MiXCR on the reads. The profile shows roughly 600,000 distinct CDR3 sequences, approximately 25% of them singletons. The source material was CD8+ T cells from PBMCs. This clonotype was sampled from a human donor in good health (CMV status not recorded). Some clones in this sample may be carry-over from other donors' samples.

CDR3 bases: TGTGCCAGCAAGCCCGGTGAGCCCAAGGACAGGGAACAGCCCCAGCATTTT. It specifies CASKPGEPKDREQPQHF. The V call is TRBV2, the J call TRBJ1-5, with 8 bases fitting TRBD1. The CDR3 contains 17 residues. The V segment lost 7 bases and the J segment 7 bases; nucleotides outside the gene matches: 18. Germline V gives CDR1 SNHLY, CDR2 FYNNEI.